This T cell receptor (beta chain) was identified during a study of blood T cell repertoires in COVID-19. Overall study: Researchers got acute and convalescent COVID-19 samples from the United States, Italy and Spain. Nucleic acid was either cDNA or gDNA, and it came from T cells, B-cell-depleted T cells, or PBMCs.

V lost 6 bases to trimming and J lost 1 base, with 12 bases between them. Looked up from germline, CDR1 is SEHNR and CDR2 is FQNEAQ (reference sequence). CDR3 length: 14 amino acids. Per the original methods: Amplification of reference gene primers provided the estimated nucleated cell counts. The data were produced by immunoSEQ multiplex PCR, yet TCRdb's version contains in-frame clones alone and is incomplete. The V and J calls and clone size are taken from that table; D and trimming were inferred from the DNA. The sample lists some 53,000 clones, approximately 90% occurring once. This receptor was taken from a man between 65 and 85 years old with acute or convalescent COVID-19. The chain uses TRBV7-9 and TRBJ1-1, with a weak D call TRBD1 (5 bases). Material: peripheral blood. The CDR3 reads CASRGGQGNTEAFF. CDR3 DNA sequence: TGTGCCAGCAGGGGAGGGCAGGGGAACACTGAAGCTTTCTTT.